This entry concerns a single T cell receptor beta chain. This sample was included in a study of blood T cell repertoires in COVID-19. As for the study in general: The United States, Italy and Spain provided the acute and convalescent COVID-19 samples.

Germline V gene lookup returns CDR1 MNHEY and CDR2 SVGAGI. V was pared by 4 bases and J by 0 bases, with 9 bases between. The CDR3 is made up of 14 amino acids. In the original processing: Estimates of nucleated cell counts were drawn from the amplification of reference gene primers. Method: immunoSEQ multiplex PCR; TCRdb's copy keeps in-frame clones and lacks some. D and trimming were read from the DNA, whereas the V and J calls and clone size are those reported in that table. The table lists tens of thousands of clones, around nine tenths of them singletons, with about 7% in the top ten. The material sequenced was peripheral blood. The clonotype was recovered from a man aged 60 to 75 with acute or convalescent COVID-19. This sequence joins TRBV6-5 and TRBJ1-1; D is possibly TRBD1 (6 bases). The CDR3 loop reads CASSFDRLNTEAFF. The CDR3 nucleotides are TGTGCCAGCAGTTTTGACAGGTTGAACACTGAAGCTTTCTTT.